The entry that follows covers one T cell receptor beta chain sequence. Its antigen is currently unknown. The data are from a study of cytomegalovirus exposure and HLA in healthy donors. Looking at the study overall: Inside one of the first data releases sat 75 million to 100 million unique TCRs taken from HLA-typed donors.

Study-level results: DRB1 showed the most TCR associations and HLA-C the fewest in a later analysis, as rates varied by HLA locus.

The PCR used 60 Vbeta and 13 Jbeta primers. Clones were sequenced by immunoSEQ multiplex PCR, and TCRdb holds only the in-frame ones, with some missing. The sample shows hundreds of thousands of clones, roughly 70% of them seen only once. Germline V gene lookup returns CDR1 GTSNPN and CDR2 SVGIG (reference sequence). Trimming at V came to 0 bases and at J to 5 bases, leaving 11 bases not matched to a gene. The CDR3 length is 16 residues. The sequencing sample was made of PBMCs. This receptor was obtained from a female donor in good health and CMV-seronegative. The gene calls are TRBV30 and TRBJ2-5, with TRBD1 identical over 8 bases. CDR3 sequence (DNA): TGTGCCTGGAGTGTCCGTACGTGGGACAGGCGGGAGACCCAGTACTTC. Its translation: CAWSVRTWDRRETQYF. The entire variable domain, with the rest obtained from reference TRBV30 and TRBJ2-5, is as follows: SQTIHQWPATLVQPVGSPLSLECTVEGTSNPNLYWYRQAAGRGLQLLFYSVGIGQISSEVPQNLSASRPQDRQFILSSKKLLLSDSGFYLCAWSVRTWDRRETQYFGPGTRLLVL.